Below are 7 T cell receptor beta chains sequenced from a single sample in a study of T cell changes during pregnancy in multiple sclerosis. Profiled with immunoSEQ multiplex PCR; TCRdb holds only in-frame clones, not every one. This table holds 35,000 to 45,000 clones, roughly 92% found once. Sequenced input: peripheral blood. The receptors stem from a female donor with multiple sclerosis, enrolled in a pregnancy study.

The chain is built from TRBV28 and TRBJ1-2; no clear D gene. With 7 bases removed from V and 6 bases from J, the gap between germline ends came to 12 bases. This CDR3 contains 12 residues. Germline V gene lookup returns CDR1 MDHEN and CDR2 SYDVKM. Here the CDR3 DNA reads TGTGCCAGCACCCCAAGTCGGAATGGCTACACCTTC. Its protein is CASTPSRNGYTF.

The sample holds one count of this clone. V gene TRBV7-2 combines with J gene TRBJ2-6; 9 bases map to TRBD1. The J segment lost 10 bases and the V segment lost 5 bases, leaving 3 bases of the junction unmatched. The CDR3 length is 13 residues. Germline CDR1 reads SGHTA; CDR2 reads FQGNSA. The DNA of the CDR3 is TGTGCCAGCAGCGAGGACAGGGGTAACGTCCTGACTTTC. Encoded protein: CASSEDRGNVLTF.

The chain joins TRBV19 to TRBJ1-2, with D tentatively TRBD1 (5 bases). CDR1 LNHDA and CDR2 SQIVND come from the germline V gene (reference sequence). Trimming took 5 bases from V and 2 from J, leaving 12 bases between them. The CDR3 extends over 14 amino acids. CDR3 residues: CASSPGTENYGYTF. The CDR3 bases are TGTGCCAGTAGTCCCGGGACGGAGAACTATGGCTACACCTTC.

The chain links TRBV5-4 to TRBJ2-6; TRBD1 matches 7 bases. The length of the CDR3 is 16 residues. Germline CDR1 reads SGHNT; CDR2 reads YYREEE (reference sequence). V gave up 0 bases and J gave up 4 bases; unmatched junction bases: 4. The DNA for the CDR3 is TGTGCCAGCAGCTTGGCCAGGGGGTCCGGGGCCAACGTCCTGACTTTC. As protein: CASSLARGSGANVLTF.

The chain joins TRBV2 to TRBJ1-2, with TRBD1 identical over 7 bases. J gave up 4 bases and V 8 bases, and 7 bases lay outside the gene matches. CDR1 is SNHLY and CDR2 is FYNNEI in the germline V gene. This CDR3 is 13 amino acids long. This CDR3 reads CASCTGETYGYTF. Written as DNA, the CDR3 is TGTGCCAGCTGCACAGGGGAGACCTATGGCTACACCTTC.

This chain links TRBV13 with TRBJ2-5, with TRBD1 as a possible D gene (6 bases). Per germline, CDR1 PRHDT and CDR2 FYEKMQ (reference sequence). Between the trimmed V and J ends, which lost 5 bases and 0 bases, there was a span of 16 bases. The CDR3 is made up of 16 amino acids. The CDR3 nucleotides are TGTGCCAGCAGCCGCCGGGACACCAAGTACCAAGAGACCCAGTACTTC. Its protein product is CASSRRDTKYQETQYF.

This chain uses TRBV9 with TRBJ2-3; possibly TRBD2 for D (6 bases). V lost 4 bases and J 0 bases, leaving 9 bases between the germline ends. Germline CDR1 is SGDLS and CDR2 is YYNGEE. The CDR3 totals 14 residues. CDR3 sequence reads: CASSLGGSTDTQYF. CDR3 nucleotide sequence: TGTGCCAGCAGCCTCGGGGGAAGCACAGATACGCAGTATTTT.